This record concerns one T cell receptor (beta chain) sequence. MiXCR was run by TCRdb on the RT-PCR reads, yielding one entry per CDR3 protein. The table records more than 600,000 distinct CDR3 sequences, 14% of them present only once. The trim removed 3 bases at V and 5 bases at J, leaving 9 bases unmatched. Germline CDR1 is DFQATT and CDR2 is SNEGSKA (reference sequence). The CDR3 loop spans 14 amino acids. This chain joins TRBV20-1 and TRBJ2-5, with 7 positions matching TRBD2. The source is a female donor in good health, serving as a healthy control. Sequenced sample: memory CD4+ T cells from blood. In DNA, the CDR3 is TGCAGTGCTAGCGACGGCGGGGGAGGGGAGACCCAGTACTTC. Amino acid sequence: CSASDGGGGETQYF.